The sequence of this T cell receptor beta chain was determined in a study of technical replicates of blood from a few donors. The J segment lost 0 bases and the V segment lost 2 bases, leaving 8 bases of the junction unmatched. The CDR3 is 20 residues long. Germline values: CDR1 SGHNT, CDR2 YENEEA. The repertoire was sequenced with immunoSEQ multiplex PCR; TCRdb's copy has only in-frame clones and lacks some. The sample holds almost 90,000 clones, 95% seen once. This clone was observed a single time. Source material: T cells isolated from PBMCs. The TCR comes from a human donor in good health. The chain links TRBV11-3 to TRBJ2-2, with 14 bases matching TRBD2. The CDR3 region is CASSLPRLAGGIANTGELFF. As DNA, the CDR3 is TGTGCCAGCAGCTTACCCCGACTAGCGGGAGGGATTGCGAACACCGGGGAGCTGTTTTTT.